Reported below is one T cell receptor (beta chain). Its antigen is not known. The data were obtained in a study of blood T cells in healthy people across ages. Whole-study results and caveats: With age, beta diversity per million T cells declined roughly linearly, significantly by over 35.

This CDR3 is 13 amino acids long. Germline-derived CDR1 and CDR2 are SGDLS and YYNGEE. V lost 10 bases and J lost 6, with 20 bases in between. A sample-barcoded 5' primer and a J-beta primer mix were used in a second PCR of roughly 7 to 11 cycles. Each cDNA molecule was tagged by a template-switch adaptor with 12 random nucleotides. TCRdb recomputed calls from the 5' RACE reads with MiXCR, one row per CDR3 protein. The sample has approximately 1,700,000 distinct CDR3 sequences, about 39% seen once. The receptor was derived from a human donor in good health. Sequenced material: blood. This chain links TRBV9 with TRBJ2-7, with TRBD1 as a possible D gene (5 bases). The CDR3 nucleotides read TGTGCCTCCAGGCCAGGGAACCCCAGCGAGCAGTACTTC. Translating gives CASRPGNPSEQYF.